Reported below is one T cell receptor (beta chain). This specimen comes from a study of shared clonotypes between healthy human individuals. The deep-level immunoSEQ assay was used. The method was immunoSEQ multiplex PCR; TCRdb's version includes in-frame clones alone and lacks a portion of them. The data show around 480,000 clones, with almost 80% seen just once and approximately 13% held by the top ten. CDR3 length: 15 residues. V lost 5 bases and J 3 bases, leaving 13 bases between the germline ends. Germline CDR1 and CDR2: SGHTA and FQGTGA. Sequenced: PBMCs. The V gene is TRBV7-3, the J gene TRBJ2-2; D is unclear. This TCR was recovered from a woman between 40 and 55 years old in good health. Some clones in this sample may be carry-over from other donors' samples. The CDR3 here is CASSPAQWHTGELFF. CDR3 in DNA: TGTGCCAGCAGCCCAGCCCAGTGGCACACCGGGGAGCTGTTTTTT.